This T cell receptor (beta chain) was captured by sequencing in a study of blood T cell repertoires in COVID-19 (dated by TCRdb to 2020 to 2022). Broadly, across the study: Samples covering the acute and convalescent phases of COVID-19 were provided by collaborators in the United States, Italy and Spain. The material from the prospective study consisted of cDNA or gDNA derived from T cells, B-cell-depleted T cells, or PBMCs. Deeply sampled blood TCRbeta repertoires from subjects exposed to, actively infected with, or recovered from COVID-19 were included in the dataset. A freely available public database, intended as a resource for researchers studying the immune response to SARS-CoV-2, is where the repertoires were released. The samples were drawn from two sources: the first 160 participants of the ongoing ImmuneRACE study, and fewer than 1,500 subjects contributed by 6 global collaborators. A de-identified subject ID, COVID-19 status, age in years and sex were almost always included in the sample metadata. Where available, HLA class I and class II types were taken from metadata supplied by the sample provider and were not determined by assay-based typing.

A second Seattle source provided samples from volunteer blood donors who had recovered from COVID-19. The collaborating institutions used their own protocols to collect whole blood in K2EDTA tubes. For TCRbeta analysis, collaborators shipped samples in one of three forms: frozen whole blood, isolated PBMCs, or DNA extracted from either of those sample types. In the case of this clone: The antigen it recognizes is unknown. It has no much larger one-base neighbor in the sample; base qualities were not kept.

TCRbeta CDR3 regions were amplified from genomic DNA using the immunoSEQ Assay, a bias-controlled multiplex PCR. The authors processed their data as follows. The number of nucleated cells in each sample was estimated from the amplification of reference gene primers within the assay. To quantify the absolute abundance of each unique TCRbeta CDR3 rearrangement, sequence reads were collapsed and filtered. For each sample, productive Simpson clonality was calculated as the square root of Simpson's diversity index across productive rearrangements. Here the immuneACCESS table is served through TCRdb, limited to in-frame sequences with V and J called. Missing clones are a known gap in these copies; in checked studies unresolved V genes cover under half, and the rest lacks a known reason. The V and J calls and the clone size are those of that table, but D and trimming were determined from the DNA. A total of around 250,000 clones appear in this sample, approximately 90% of them only once. In total, the top ten clones hold around 2% of the sample.

General study outcomes and caveats: The amount of clinical and demographic metadata varied by source and participant and was provided uncurated.

The source is a young man who had recovered from COVID-19. Sequencing used peripheral blood.

The DNA sequence is given as TGTGCCAGCAGTTACTCGGCAGGGGAGCTTGTCTACGAGCAGTACTTC. Its translation is CASSYSAGELVYEQYF. The chain employs TRBV6-5 and TRBJ2-7; a tentative D call is TRBD1 (6 bases match). The CDR3 sequence holds 16 residues, the cysteine and phenylalanine included. The sequence is cut down to CDR3 DNA, 48 bases in frame from base 1. V lost 0 bases and J lost 3 bases; the stretch between them is 15 bases long. CDR1 and CDR2 are drawn from the germline V gene: MNHEY, SVGAGI.